The clone carrying this T cell receptor beta chain has only a few counts. TCRdb reanalysed the 5' RACE reads using MiXCR and keeps one entry per CDR3 protein. The sample includes some 390,000 distinct CDR3 sequences, 6.2% of them seen just once. The data belong to a study of T cells after yellow fever vaccination. The source was PBMCs, collected 5 days after the yellow fever booster vaccination. This TCR came from a man between 25 and 39 years old who received the YFV17D yellow fever vaccine.

The CDR3 DNA reads TGTGCCAGCGCTAGCGGGAGGGCTCCAGATACGCAGTATTTT. Its translation: CASASGRAPDTQYF. The chain couples TRBV7-2 to TRBJ2-3; TRBD2 matches at 12 bases. The junction had 4 bases not matched to a gene; V was cut back by 8 bases and J by 4 bases. The CDR3 runs 14 residues. CDR1 is SGHTA, CDR2 FQGNSA, per germline.